Below, 13 T cell receptor beta chains from the same sample are listed, as sequenced in a study of blood T cell repertoires in COVID-19. Libraries were prepared by immunoSEQ multiplex PCR; TCRdb keeps only in-frame clonotypes and omits some of them. The data hold about 270,000 clones, with 75% to 90% observed a single time. Sequenced input: PBMCs or T cells enriched from blood (not recorded which). All receptors derive from a woman in her thirties with acute COVID-19.

The rearrangement joins TRBV7-2 to TRBJ2-1; 8 bases align to TRBD1. This CDR3 has 14 amino acids. Per germline, CDR1 SGHTA and CDR2 FQGNSA. V was pared by 3 bases and J by 5 bases, with 3 bases of the junction left unmatched. The CDR3 coding sequence is TGTGCCAGCAGCTTGGACAGGGTCAACAATGAGCAGTTCTTC. Residues: CASSLDRVNNEQFF.

The rearrangement uses TRBV2 and TRBJ2-7; 8 positions match TRBD1. The ends lost 6 bases at V and 1 base at J; junction bases unmatched: 2. The CDR3 sequence is 13 residues long. Germline V lookup: CDR1 SNHLY, CDR2 FYNNEI. CDR3 DNA sequence: TGTGCCAGCAGGCGGACAGGGTCCTACGAGCAGTACTTC. This codes for CASRRTGSYEQYF. Full variable domain (missing parts from reference TRBV2 and TRBJ2-7): EPEVTQTPSHQVTQMGQEVILRCVPISNHLYFYWYRQILGQKVEFLVSFYNNEISEKSEIFDDQFSVERPDGSNFTLKIRSTKLEDSAMYFCASRRTGSYEQYFGPGTRLTVT.

This sequence joins TRBV7-9 and TRBJ2-1, with 7 bases lining up with TRBD2. Germline-derived CDR1 and CDR2 are SEHNR and FQNEAQ (reference sequence). V shed 4 bases and J 0 bases; nucleotides not matched to a gene: 3. This CDR3 is 15 amino acids long. The CDR3 spells CASSSRDYSYNEQFF. The CDR3 DNA sequence: TGTGCCAGCAGCTCCCGGGACTACTCCTACAATGAGCAGTTCTTC.

Notes on this clone: The junction departs from the called germline gene at one end, perhaps through a read error. The DNA of the CDR3 is TGTGCCAGCAGCCCGACAGGGCTGAACATTGAAGCTTTCTTT. Translated, it gives CASSPTGLNIEAFF. The V gene is TRBV28, the J gene TRBJ1-1, with 7 nucleotides matching TRBD1. The CDR3 spans 14 residues. CDR1 and CDR2 (germline): MDHEN, SYDVKM.

The sample holds one count of this clone. The CDR3, as DNA: TGCAGTGCTAGCATAGAGACCCAGTACTTC. The encoded protein is CSASIETQYF. V gene TRBV20-1 combines with J gene TRBJ2-5; D remains ambiguous. Germline V gives CDR1 DFQATT, CDR2 SNEGSKA (reference sequence). V lost 3 bases and J lost 4, with 3 bases in between. The CDR3 has 10 amino acids.

In its sample, this clone was seen once. V and J are TRBV27 and TRBJ1-5, with D unclear. Germline lookup yields CDR1 MNHEY and CDR2 SMNVEV (reference sequence). This CDR3 has 15 residues. Trimming removed 6 bases at V and 1 base at J, with 13 bases between. CDR3 residues: CASRPSTMSNQPQHF. Here the CDR3 DNA reads TGTGCCAGCAGGCCCTCGACAATGAGCAATCAGCCCCAGCATTTT.

The gene calls are TRBV7-2 and TRBJ2-1, with D possibly being TRBD2 (6 bases). Germline V gene data show CDR1 as SGHTA and CDR2 as FQGNSA. The CDR3 sequence is 15 residues long. The V end lost 5 bases, the J end lost 3 bases, and 14 bases lay between the germline ends. CDR3 amino acids: CASSPTPGGYNEQFF. The DNA of the CDR3 is TGTGCCAGCAGCCCCACCCCCGGGGGCTACAATGAGCAGTTCTTC.

This chain connects TRBV14 to TRBJ2-3, with 14 bases identical to TRBD2. This CDR3 is built from 18 residues. The V gene end was trimmed by 3 bases and the J gene end by 1 base; junction bases not matched to a gene: 6. Germline CDR1 reads SGHDN; CDR2 reads FVKESK. CDR3 sequence (DNA): TGTGCCAGCAGCCACCCCGGGACTAGCGGGAGAGGCACAGATACGCAGTATTTT. Translating it yields CASSHPGTSGRGTDTQYF.

The V and J genes are TRBV29-1 and TRBJ2-2; 14 positions agree with TRBD2. The V and J ends lost 7 bases and 3 bases, in that order; junction bases with no gene match: 10. In germline, CDR1 is SQVTM, CDR2 ANQGSEA. CDR3 length: 17 amino acids. CDR3 DNA: TGCAGCGCCTCCAATCCGGGACTAGCGGGAGACACCGGGGAGCTGTTTTTT. Its protein is CSASNPGLAGDTGELFF.

The rearrangement joins TRBV27 to TRBJ2-1; tentative D call: TRBD1 (5 bases). CDR1 is MNHEY and CDR2 is SMNVEV in the germline V gene (reference sequence). V dropped 0 bases and J dropped 9 bases, with 9 bases sitting between them. CDR3 size: 13 residues. The CDR3 bases are TGTGCCAGCAGTTTATCCAGGGCGGCTGAGCAGTTCTTC. It specifies CASSLSRAAEQFF.

J is TRBJ2-4 and V is TRBV27, with TRBD1 identical over 7 bases. The CDR3 sequence is 15 residues long. Trimming took 5 bases from V and 1 from J; bases not matched to a gene: 5. Germline-derived CDR1 and CDR2 are MNHEY and SMNVEV (reference sequence). The CDR3 spells CASSQDRVAKNIQYF. CDR3 coding DNA: TGTGCCAGCAGTCAAGACAGGGTTGCCAAAAACATTCAGTACTTC.

V usage is TRBV14 and J usage is TRBJ2-7; 11 bases map to TRBD2. V shed 5 bases, J shed 2 bases, and the junction held 20 bases outside the gene matches. The CDR3 totals 20 residues. Germline CDR1 is SGHDN and CDR2 is FVKESK. The CDR3 region is CASSSRPGYWGTSGAYEQYF. The CDR3 bases are TGTGCCAGCAGCTCCCGCCCCGGGTATTGGGGGACTAGCGGCGCCTACGAGCAGTACTTC.

The CDR3 sequence: CASSYNRGTEAFF. CDR3 DNA sequence: TGTGCCAGCAGTTATAATCGGGGCACTGAAGCTTTCTTT. The chain employs TRBV25-1 and TRBJ1-1; D call uncertain. This CDR3 is 13 amino acids long. Germline CDR1 is MGHDK and CDR2 is SYGVNS. Trimming pared 5 bases from V and 4 bases from J, leaving 11 bases between.